This entry lists 3 T cell receptor beta chains sequenced from one sample in a study of blood T cell repertoires in COVID-19. This table comes from immunoSEQ multiplex PCR, and its TCRdb copy is limited to in-frame clones, with some not included. The data contain around 97,000 clones, approximately 86% of them singletons. Input material: peripheral blood. The source is a human donor in a cohort sampled during active COVID-19.

This chain links TRBV30 with TRBJ1-2; 10 nucleotides line up with TRBD1. The germline V gene encodes CDR1 GTSNPN and CDR2 SVGIG (reference sequence). Germline trimming cut 0 bases from V and 8 bases from J; bases unmatched to any gene: 12. CDR3 length: 16 amino acids. The CDR3 loop reads CAWSVRRQGASKGYTF. The CDR3 nucleotides are TGTGCCTGGAGTGTCAGGAGACAGGGGGCATCTAAGGGCTACACCTTC. The variable domain in full, with the rest retrieved from reference TRBV30 and TRBJ1-2, is SQTIHQWPATLVQPVGSPLSLECTVEGTSNPNLYWYRQAAGRGLQLLFYSVGIGQISSEVPQNLSASRPQDRQFILSSKKLLLSDSGFYLCAWSVRRQGASKGYTFGSGTRLTVV.

V usage is TRBV2 and J usage is TRBJ1-1; D remains ambiguous. Germline assignment: CDR1 SNHLY and CDR2 FYNNEI. This CDR3 has 15 residues. Between the trimmed V and J ends, which lost 4 bases and 2 bases, there was a span of 14 bases. In DNA, the CDR3 is TGTGCCAGCAGTGCCCGGATTACGGGAAACACTGAAGCTTTCTTT. Amino acids: CASSARITGNTEAFF.

The count of this clone is one. The CDR3 here is CASGAGGEQYF. In DNA form, the CDR3 reads TGTGCCAGCGGAGCGGGAGGGGAGCAGTACTTC. V usage is TRBV24-1 and J usage is TRBJ2-7, with 10 bases matching TRBD2. Germline V gives CDR1 KGHDR, CDR2 SFDVKD. The length of the CDR3 is 11 residues. The V gene end was trimmed by 11 bases and the J gene end by 7 bases; junction bases not matched to a gene: 4.